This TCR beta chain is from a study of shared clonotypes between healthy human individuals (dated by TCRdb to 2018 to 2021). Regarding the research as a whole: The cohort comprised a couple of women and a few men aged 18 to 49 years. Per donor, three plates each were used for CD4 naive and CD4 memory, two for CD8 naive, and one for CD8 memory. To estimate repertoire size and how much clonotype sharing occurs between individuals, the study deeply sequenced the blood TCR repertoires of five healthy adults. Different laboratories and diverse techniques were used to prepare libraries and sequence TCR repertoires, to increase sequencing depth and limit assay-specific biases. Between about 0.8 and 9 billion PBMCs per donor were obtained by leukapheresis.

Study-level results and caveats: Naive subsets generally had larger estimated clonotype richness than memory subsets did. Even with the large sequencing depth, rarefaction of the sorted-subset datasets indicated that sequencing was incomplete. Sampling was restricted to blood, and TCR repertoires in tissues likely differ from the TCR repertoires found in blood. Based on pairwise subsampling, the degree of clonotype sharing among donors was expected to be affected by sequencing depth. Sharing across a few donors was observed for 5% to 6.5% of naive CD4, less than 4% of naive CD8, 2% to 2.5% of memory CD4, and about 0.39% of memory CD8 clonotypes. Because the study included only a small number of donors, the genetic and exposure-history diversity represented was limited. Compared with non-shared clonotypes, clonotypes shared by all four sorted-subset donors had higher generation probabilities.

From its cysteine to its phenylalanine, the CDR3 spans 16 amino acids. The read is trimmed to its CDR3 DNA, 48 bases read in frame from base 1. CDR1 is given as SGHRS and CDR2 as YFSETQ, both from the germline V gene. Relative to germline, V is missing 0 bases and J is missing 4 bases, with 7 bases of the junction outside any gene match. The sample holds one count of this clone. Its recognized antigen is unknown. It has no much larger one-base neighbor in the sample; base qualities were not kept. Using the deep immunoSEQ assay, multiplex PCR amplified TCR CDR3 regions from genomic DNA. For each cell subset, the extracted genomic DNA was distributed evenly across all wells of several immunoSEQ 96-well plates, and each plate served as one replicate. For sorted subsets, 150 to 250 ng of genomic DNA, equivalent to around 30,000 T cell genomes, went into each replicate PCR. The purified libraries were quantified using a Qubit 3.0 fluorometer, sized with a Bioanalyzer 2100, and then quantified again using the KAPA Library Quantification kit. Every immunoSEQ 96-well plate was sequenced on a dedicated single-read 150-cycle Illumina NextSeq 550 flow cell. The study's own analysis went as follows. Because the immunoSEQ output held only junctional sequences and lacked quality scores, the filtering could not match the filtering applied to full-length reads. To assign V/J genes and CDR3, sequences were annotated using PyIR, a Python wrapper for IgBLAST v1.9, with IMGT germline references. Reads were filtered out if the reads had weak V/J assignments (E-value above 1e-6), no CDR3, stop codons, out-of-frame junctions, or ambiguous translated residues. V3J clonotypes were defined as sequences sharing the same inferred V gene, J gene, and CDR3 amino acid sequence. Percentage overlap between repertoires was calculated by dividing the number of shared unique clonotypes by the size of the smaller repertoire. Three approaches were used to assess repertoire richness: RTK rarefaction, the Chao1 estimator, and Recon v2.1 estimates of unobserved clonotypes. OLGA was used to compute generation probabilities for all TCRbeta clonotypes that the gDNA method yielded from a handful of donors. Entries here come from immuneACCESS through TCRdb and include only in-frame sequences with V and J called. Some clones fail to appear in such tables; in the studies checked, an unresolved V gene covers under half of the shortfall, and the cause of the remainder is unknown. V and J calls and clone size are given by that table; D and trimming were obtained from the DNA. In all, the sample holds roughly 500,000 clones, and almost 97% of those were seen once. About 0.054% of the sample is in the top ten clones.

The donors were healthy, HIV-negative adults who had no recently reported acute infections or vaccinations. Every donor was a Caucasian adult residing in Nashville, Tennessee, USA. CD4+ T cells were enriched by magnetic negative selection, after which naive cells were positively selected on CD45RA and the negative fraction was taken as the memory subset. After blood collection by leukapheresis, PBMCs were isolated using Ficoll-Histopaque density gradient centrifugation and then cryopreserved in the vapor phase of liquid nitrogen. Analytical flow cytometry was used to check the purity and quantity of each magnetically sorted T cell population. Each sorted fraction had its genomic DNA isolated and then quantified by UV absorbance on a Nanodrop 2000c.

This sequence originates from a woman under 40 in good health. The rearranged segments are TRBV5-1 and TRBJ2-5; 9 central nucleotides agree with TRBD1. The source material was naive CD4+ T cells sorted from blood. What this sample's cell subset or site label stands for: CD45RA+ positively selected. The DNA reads TGCGCCAGCAGCTTGGGGGACAGGGACCTTTTAGAGACCCAGTACTTC. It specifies CASSLGDRDLLETQYF.